This TCR beta chain was profiled in a study of blood T cells in healthy people across ages. Study-wide findings and caveats: It was found that TCR beta diversity correlated strongly with the percentage of naive T cells.

Russia was home to the donors, healthy Caucasian individuals aged about 6 to 90. Total RNA was isolated from each sample in quantities of at least 5 micrograms. V trimming: 4 bases; J trimming: 7 bases; junction bases outside the gene matches: 5. This CDR3 has 14 amino acids. There are a few counts of this clonotype. Its antigen is unidentified. A second about 6 to 12 cycle PCR used barcoded and J-beta primers. Each sample provided no less than 3 million CDR3-containing paired-end reads. From the 5' RACE reads, TCRdb called clonotypes with MiXCR, one entry per CDR3 protein. Of over 700,000 distinct CDR3 sequences listed, roughly 50% are singletons.

This TCR derives from an elderly man in good health. The sequenced sample was blood. V usage is TRBV12-3 or TRBV12-4 and J usage is TRBJ2-1; 9 nucleotides agree with TRBD2. Written as DNA, the CDR3 is TGTGCCAGCAGTTCCGGGACTAGCTTGAATGAGCAGTTCTTC. Translation gives CASSSGTSLNEQFF.